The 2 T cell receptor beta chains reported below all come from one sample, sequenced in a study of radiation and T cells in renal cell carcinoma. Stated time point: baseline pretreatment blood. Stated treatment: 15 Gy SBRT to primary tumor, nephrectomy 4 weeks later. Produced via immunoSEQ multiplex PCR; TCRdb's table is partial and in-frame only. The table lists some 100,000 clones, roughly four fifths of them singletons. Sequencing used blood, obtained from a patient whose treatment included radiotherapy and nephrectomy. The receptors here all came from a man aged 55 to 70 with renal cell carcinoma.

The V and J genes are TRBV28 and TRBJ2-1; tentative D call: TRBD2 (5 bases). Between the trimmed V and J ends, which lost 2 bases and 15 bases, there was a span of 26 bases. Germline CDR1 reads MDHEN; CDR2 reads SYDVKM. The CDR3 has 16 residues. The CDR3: CASSLKDWIRGHSRFF. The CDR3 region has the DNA TGTGCCAGCAGTTTAAAGGACTGGATAAGAGGGCACTCTAGGTTCTTC.

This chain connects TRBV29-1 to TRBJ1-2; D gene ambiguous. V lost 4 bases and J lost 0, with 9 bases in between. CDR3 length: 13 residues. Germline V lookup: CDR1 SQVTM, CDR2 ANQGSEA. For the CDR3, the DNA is TGCAGCGTTGGAGAGGTAGCTAACTATGGCTACACCTTC. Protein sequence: CSVGEVANYGYTF.